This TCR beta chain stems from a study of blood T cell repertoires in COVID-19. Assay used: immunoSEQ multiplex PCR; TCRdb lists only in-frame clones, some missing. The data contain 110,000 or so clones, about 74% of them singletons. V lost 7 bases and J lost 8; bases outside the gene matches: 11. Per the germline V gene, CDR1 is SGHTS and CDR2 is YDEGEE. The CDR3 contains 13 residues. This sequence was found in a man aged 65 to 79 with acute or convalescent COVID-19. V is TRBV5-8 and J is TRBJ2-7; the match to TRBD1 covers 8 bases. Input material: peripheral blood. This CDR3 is CASETGTGIQQYF. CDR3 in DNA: TGTGCCAGCGAGACCGGGACAGGCATCCAGCAGTACTTC.